This is a list of T cell receptor beta chains from one sample in a study of post-analysis software for immune sequencing data. Via MiXCR, TCRdb re-called the PCR reads, giving one row per CDR3 protein. This sample carries 450,000 or so distinct CDR3 sequences, roughly 46% of them seen once, and the ten largest clones take about 12%. Sequences were obtained from blood. The origin of the receptors is a girl aged 5-17 years with multiple sclerosis. The CDR3 runs from the conserved cysteine through the conserved F or W.

CDR3	V	J
CIRQCREGNQPQHF	TRBV20-1	TRBJ1-5
CASRPAGAADTQYF	TRBV28	TRBJ2-3
CANSFGQGRYNEQFF	TRBV5-1	TRBJ2-1
CASSQGVAGAEEQFF	TRBV3-1	TRBJ2-1
CAIAYEQYF	TRBV5-1	-
CASSQEAGQGDYEQYF	TRBV4-1	TRBJ2-7
CASSRSGQGVAFF	TRBV7-2	TRBJ1-1
CATSRDIGGHYEQYF	TRBV15	TRBJ2-7
CSARGGWRVQETQYF	TRBV20-1	TRBJ2-5
CASSLARTSRGNEQFF	TRBV11-2	TRBJ2-1
CSVGGGGTGAYEQYF	TRBV29-1	TRBJ2-7
CASSSDQGIGNEKLFF	TRBV7-9	TRBJ1-4
CASSERREGTQYF	TRBV10-1	TRBJ2-5
CASSLGLVLHSGLDRAEETQYF	TRBV11-2	TRBJ2-5
CASSATGTEQETQYF	TRBV5-1	TRBJ2-5
CASSPGGVGYGYTF	TRBV7-3	TRBJ1-2
CASSEQDNSYNEQFF	TRBV25-1	TRBJ2-1
CATGGDGPHDYGYTF	TRBV5-1	TRBJ1-2
CASSPSPGQGHYGYTF	TRBV3-1	TRBJ1-2
CASSSYDRDPYEQYF	TRBV5-6	TRBJ2-7
CASGSGLAESTGTQYF	TRBV12-5	TRBJ2-3
CASSLEVNQPQHF	TRBV5-1	TRBJ1-5
CAGGPYFYNEQFF	TRBV7-9	TRBJ2-1
CASSLTPGGGQYEQYF	TRBV7-3	-
CASSVASGSTDTQYF	TRBV9	TRBJ2-3
CASSLRPSGIGYNEQFF	TRBV7-3	TRBJ2-1
CSPSPSGITYEQFF	TRBV20-1	TRBJ2-1
CASSRPAEDGETRYF	TRBV4-1	TRBJ2-5
CASSVLPGLESNEQYF	TRBV7-2	TRBJ2-7
CASRLLAGHVYEQYF	TRBV27	TRBJ2-7
CASSLHLLYEQYF	TRBV28	TRBJ2-7
CASSLKERSYEQYF	TRBV7-9	TRBJ2-7
CSVESASERRGNEQFF	TRBV29-1	TRBJ2-1
CASSYDVNHPSIETQYF	TRBV28	TRBJ2-5
CASSLVFTSGRLGTDTQYF	TRBV7-8	TRBJ2-3
CASSQTASGMSLYEQYF	TRBV16	TRBJ2-7
CASSLGVGGPYEQYF	TRBV27	TRBJ2-7
CASSLIEAQPQHF	TRBV7-9	TRBJ1-5
CSARVPLAGSSYEQYF	TRBV20-1	TRBJ2-7
CASSEWPPDRYNEQFF	TRBV6-1	TRBJ2-1
CASSWRDTNTGELFF	TRBV5-1	TRBJ2-2
CASSSERPGARGTEAFF	TRBV7-2	TRBJ1-1
CAISESRRQGNSPLHF	TRBV10-3	TRBJ1-6
CASSPTGEWEQFF	TRBV11-1	TRBJ2-1
CASSFSGIAYEQYF	TRBV12-3/TRBV12-4	TRBJ2-7
CSVGAGGSYNEQFF	TRBV29-1	TRBJ2-1
CASRLAGGQGTQYF	TRBV12-3/TRBV12-4	TRBJ2-5
CASSLKLTGVIYEQYF	TRBV5-5	TRBJ2-7
CASSYSDWGGVYGYTF	TRBV6-5	TRBJ1-2
CASSQDRGPQDEQFF	TRBV14	TRBJ2-1
CASTEGQGSGEQYF	TRBV5-1	TRBJ2-7
CASGGTVNEKLFF	TRBV12-3/TRBV12-4	TRBJ1-4
CASTVTPSSYNEQFF	TRBV6-1	TRBJ2-1
CASSELGISYEQYF	TRBV9	TRBJ2-7
CASSLKNSLTQYF	TRBV5-6	TRBJ2-5
CSVCTGASNQPQHF	TRBV29-1	TRBJ1-5
CASSYGETGVEYGYTF	TRBV6-6	TRBJ1-2
CASSQGLAGAGEQFF	TRBV4-3	TRBJ2-1